The clone carrying this T cell receptor beta chain was detected a few times. Its specificity is unknown. CDR3 size: 14 residues. Trimming removed 0 bases at V and 4 bases at J, with 8 bases between. The germline gives CDR1 LGHNA, CDR2 YNFKEQ. Clones were read by immunoSEQ multiplex PCR, and TCRdb kept only the in-frame ones, dropping some. The data contain over 120,000 clones, 79% of them singletons. This specimen belongs to a study of cytotoxic CD8 clonotypes in ibrutinib-treated CLL. Study observations and caveats: Clonality at baseline surpassed age-matched healthy donors and tracked circulating CD8+ T-cell counts. Sustained-remission patients were sampled at one set of times and progressing patients at different ones. Upon ibrutinib response clonality rose, and upon progression it fell back toward baseline.

The specimen comprised PBMCs, sampled after 12 months of ibrutinib treatment. J is TRBJ2-3 and V is TRBV4-2; D gene uncertain. The TCR originated in a human donor with chronic lymphocytic leukemia. The CDR3 DNA reads TGTGCCAGCAGCCAAGATCGGAGAGCAGATACGCAGTATTTT. Translation gives CASSQDRRADTQYF.